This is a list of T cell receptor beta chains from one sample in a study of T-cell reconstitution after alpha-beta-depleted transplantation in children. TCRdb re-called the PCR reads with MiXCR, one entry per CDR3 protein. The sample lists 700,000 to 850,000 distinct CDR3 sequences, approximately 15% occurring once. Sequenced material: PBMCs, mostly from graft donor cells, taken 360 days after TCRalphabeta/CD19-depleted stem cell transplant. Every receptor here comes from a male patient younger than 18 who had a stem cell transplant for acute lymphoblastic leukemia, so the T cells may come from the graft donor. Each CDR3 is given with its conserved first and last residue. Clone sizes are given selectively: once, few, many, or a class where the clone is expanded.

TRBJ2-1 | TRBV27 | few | CASSLIPFSYNEQFF
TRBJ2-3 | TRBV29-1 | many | CSVRRGQGVDTQYF
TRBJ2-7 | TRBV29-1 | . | CSVEGRTSGRTYF
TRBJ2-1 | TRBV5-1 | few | CASSWGLAETYNEQFF
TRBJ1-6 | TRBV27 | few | CASNQGAGASFWPLHF
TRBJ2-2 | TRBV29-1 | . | CSAEGGDGIGELFF
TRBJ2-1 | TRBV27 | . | CASTSGTGEQFF
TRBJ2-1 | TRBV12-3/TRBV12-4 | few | CASSLEASGGPWDEQFF
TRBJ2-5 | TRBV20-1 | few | CSARDPPNQETQYF
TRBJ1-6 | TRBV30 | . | CAWSGTGTNSPLHF
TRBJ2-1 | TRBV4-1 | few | CASSRQVLVYNEQFF
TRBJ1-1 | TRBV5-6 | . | CASSRTTGTTVNTEAFF
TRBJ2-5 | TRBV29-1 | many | CSVLGQKETQYF
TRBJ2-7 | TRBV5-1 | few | CASSLSPGGRRGRYEQYF
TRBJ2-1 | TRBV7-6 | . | CASSLRWSGQGESNEQFF
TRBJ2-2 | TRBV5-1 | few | CASSLIGFPIMYTGELFF
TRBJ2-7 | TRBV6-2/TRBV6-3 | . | CASSYSRGLARSYEQYF
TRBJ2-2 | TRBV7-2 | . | CASSRDDTPPGELFF
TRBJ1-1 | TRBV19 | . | CASSIAYYGTIPEAFF
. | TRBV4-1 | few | CASSQEPPGPLTQYF
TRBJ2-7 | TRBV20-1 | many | CSARDSRGAFSYEQYF
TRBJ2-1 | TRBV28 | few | CASSPGTGNNEQFF
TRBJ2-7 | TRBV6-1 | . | CASRETGLAGAEQYF
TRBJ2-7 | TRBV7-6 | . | CASSLGIRERGEQYF
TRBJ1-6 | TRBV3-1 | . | CASSHAGIRNSPLHF
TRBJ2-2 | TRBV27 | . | CASGGQGKGELFF
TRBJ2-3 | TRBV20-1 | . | CSASLGGRALYTQYF
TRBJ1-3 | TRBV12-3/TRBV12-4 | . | CASSLAPTSSGNTIYF
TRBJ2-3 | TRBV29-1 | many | CSVYEASTDTQYF
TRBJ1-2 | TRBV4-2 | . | CASSQDPGDGYGYTF
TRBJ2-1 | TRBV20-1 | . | CSARFRTRYEQFF
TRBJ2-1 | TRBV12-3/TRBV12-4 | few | CASSHGGFYNEQFF